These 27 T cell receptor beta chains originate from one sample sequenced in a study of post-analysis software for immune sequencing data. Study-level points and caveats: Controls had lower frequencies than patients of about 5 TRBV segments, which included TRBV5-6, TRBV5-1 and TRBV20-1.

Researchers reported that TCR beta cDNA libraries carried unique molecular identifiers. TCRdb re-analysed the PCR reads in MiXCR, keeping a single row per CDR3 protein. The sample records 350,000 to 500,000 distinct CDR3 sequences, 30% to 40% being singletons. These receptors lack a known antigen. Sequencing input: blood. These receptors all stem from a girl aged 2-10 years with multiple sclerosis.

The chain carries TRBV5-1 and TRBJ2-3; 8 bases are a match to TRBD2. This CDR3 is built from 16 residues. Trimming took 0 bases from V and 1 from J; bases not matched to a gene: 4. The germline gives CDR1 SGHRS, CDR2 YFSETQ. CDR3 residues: CASSLAGGVRTDTQYF. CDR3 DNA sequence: TGCGCCAGCAGCTTGGCGGGAGGGGTCCGCACAGATACGCAGTATTTT. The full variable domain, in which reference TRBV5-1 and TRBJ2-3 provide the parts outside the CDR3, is KAGVTQTPRYLIKTRGQQVTLSCSPISGHRSVSWYQQTPGQGLQFLFEYFSETQRNKGNFPGRFSGRQFSNSRSEMNVSTLELGDSALYLCASSLAGGVRTDTQYFGPGTRLTVL.

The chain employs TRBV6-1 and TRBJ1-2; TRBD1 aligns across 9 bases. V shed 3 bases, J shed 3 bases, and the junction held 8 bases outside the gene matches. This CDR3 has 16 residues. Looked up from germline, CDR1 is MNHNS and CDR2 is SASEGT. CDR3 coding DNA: TGTGCCAGCAGTGATCCGGGGACAGGGATTGACTATGGCTACACCTTC. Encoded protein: CASSDPGTGIDYGYTF.

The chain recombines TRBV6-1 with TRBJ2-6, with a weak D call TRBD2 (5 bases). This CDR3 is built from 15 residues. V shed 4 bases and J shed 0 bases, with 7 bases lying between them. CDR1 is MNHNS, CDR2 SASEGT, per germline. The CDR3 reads CASSALASGANVLTF. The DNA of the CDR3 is TGTGCCAGCAGTGCCCTAGCCTCTGGGGCCAACGTCCTGACTTTC.

The CDR3 DNA follows: TGTGCCAGCAGCTCGACTAGCGCGAATGAGCAGTTCTTC. Residues: CASSSTSANEQFF. The V call is TRBV7-8, the J call TRBJ2-1; 8 nucleotides line up with TRBD2. With 4 bases clipped from V and 7 bases from J, the junction kept 3 bases outside the gene matches. Germline V gene data show CDR1 as SGHVS and CDR2 as FQNEAQ. CDR3 length: 13 residues.

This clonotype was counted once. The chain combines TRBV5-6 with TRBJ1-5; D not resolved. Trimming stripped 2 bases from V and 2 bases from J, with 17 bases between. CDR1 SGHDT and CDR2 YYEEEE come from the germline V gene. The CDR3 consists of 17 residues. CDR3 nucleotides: TGTGCCAGCAGCTTTGGGTACAGACTATACGGCAATCAGCCCCAGCATTTT. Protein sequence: CASSFGYRLYGNQPQHF.

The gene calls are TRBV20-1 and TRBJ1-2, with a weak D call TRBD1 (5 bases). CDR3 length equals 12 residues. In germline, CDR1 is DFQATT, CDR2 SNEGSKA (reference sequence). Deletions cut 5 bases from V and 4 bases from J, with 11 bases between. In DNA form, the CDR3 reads TGCAGTGCTGGCCGGGACTTCTATGGCTACACCTTC. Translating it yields CSAGRDFYGYTF.

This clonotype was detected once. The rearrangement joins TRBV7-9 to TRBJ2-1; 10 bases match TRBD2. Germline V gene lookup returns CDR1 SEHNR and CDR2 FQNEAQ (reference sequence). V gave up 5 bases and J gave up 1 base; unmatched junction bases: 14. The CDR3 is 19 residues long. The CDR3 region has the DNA TGTGCCAGCAGCCACCAGACTAGCGGGCGACTTCTTTCCTACAATGAGCAGTTCTTC. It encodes CASSHQTSGRLLSYNEQFF.

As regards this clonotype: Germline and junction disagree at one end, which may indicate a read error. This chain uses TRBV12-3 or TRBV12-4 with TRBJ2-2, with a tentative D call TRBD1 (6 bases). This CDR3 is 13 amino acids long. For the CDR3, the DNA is TGTGCCAGCAGTTTAGACAGGGCCGGGGAGCGGTTTTTT. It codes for CASSLDRAGERFF.

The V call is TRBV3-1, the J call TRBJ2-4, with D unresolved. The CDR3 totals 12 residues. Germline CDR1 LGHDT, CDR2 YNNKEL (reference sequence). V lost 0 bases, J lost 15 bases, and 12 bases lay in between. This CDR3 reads CASSQDLKNRYF. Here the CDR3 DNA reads TGTGCCAGCAGCCAAGATCTTAAAAACCGGTACTTC. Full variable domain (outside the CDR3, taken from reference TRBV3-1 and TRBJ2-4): DTAVSQTPKYLVTQMGNDKSIKCEQNLGHDTMYWYKQDSKKFLKIMFSYNNKELIINETVPNRFSPKSPDKAHLNLHINSLELGDSAVYFCASSQDLKNRYFGAGTRLSVL.

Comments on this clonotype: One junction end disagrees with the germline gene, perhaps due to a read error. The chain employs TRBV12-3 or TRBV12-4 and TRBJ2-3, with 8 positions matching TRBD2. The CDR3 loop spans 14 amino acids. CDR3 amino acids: CASSIAGSADTQYF. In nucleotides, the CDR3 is TGTGCCAGCAGTATAGCGGGAAGCGCAGATACGCAGTATTTT.

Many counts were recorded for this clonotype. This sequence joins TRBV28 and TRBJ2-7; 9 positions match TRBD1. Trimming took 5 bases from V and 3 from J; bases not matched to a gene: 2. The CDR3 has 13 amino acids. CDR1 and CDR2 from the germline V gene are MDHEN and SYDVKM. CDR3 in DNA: TGTGCCAGCAGTCCGGGACAGGGCTACGAGCAGTACTTC. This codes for CASSPGQGYEQYF.

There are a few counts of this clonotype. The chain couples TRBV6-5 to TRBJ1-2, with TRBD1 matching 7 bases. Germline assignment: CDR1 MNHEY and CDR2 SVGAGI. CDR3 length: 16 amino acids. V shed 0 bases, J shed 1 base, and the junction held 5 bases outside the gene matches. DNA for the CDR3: TGTGCCAGCAGTTACTCGAGGGGGCAAGATAACTATGGCTACACCTTC. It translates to CASSYSRGQDNYGYTF.

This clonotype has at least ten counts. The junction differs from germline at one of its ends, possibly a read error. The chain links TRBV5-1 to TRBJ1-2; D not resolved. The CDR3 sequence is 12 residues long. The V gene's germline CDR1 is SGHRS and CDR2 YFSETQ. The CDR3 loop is CASSLANYGYTF. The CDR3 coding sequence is TGTGCCAGCAGTTTAGCCAACTATGGCTACACCTTC.

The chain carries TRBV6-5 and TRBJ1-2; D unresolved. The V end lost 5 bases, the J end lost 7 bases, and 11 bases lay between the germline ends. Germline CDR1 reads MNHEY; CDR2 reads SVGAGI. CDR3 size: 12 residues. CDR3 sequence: CASSRPDVGYTF. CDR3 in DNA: TGTGCCAGCAGTCGTCCAGATGTTGGCTACACCTTC.

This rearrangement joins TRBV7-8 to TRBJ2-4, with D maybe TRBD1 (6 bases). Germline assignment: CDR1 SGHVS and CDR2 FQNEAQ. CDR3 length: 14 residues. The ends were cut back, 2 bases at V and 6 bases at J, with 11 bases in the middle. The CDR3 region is CASSLSGGSNIQYF. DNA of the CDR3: TGTGCCAGCAGCTTAAGTGGGGGCTCAAACATTCAGTACTTC.

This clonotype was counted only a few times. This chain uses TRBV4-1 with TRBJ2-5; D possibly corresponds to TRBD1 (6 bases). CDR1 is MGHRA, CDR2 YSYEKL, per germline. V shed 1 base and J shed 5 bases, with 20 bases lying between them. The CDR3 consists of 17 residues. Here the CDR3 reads CASSQGTGDNRWETQYF. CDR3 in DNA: TGCGCCAGCAGCCAAGGGACTGGGGACAACCGTTGGGAGACCCAGTACTTC.

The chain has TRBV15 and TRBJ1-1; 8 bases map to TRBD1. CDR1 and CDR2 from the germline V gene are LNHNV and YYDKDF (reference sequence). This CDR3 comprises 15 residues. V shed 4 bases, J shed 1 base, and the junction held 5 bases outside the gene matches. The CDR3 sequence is CATSKAGTGNTEAFF. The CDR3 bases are TGTGCCACCAGCAAAGCCGGGACAGGGAACACTGAAGCTTTCTTT. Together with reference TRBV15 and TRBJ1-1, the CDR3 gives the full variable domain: DAMVIQNPRYQVTQFGKPVTLSCSQTLNHNVMYWYQQKSSQAPKLLFHYYDKDFNNEADTPDNFQSRRPNTSFCFLDIRSPGLGDTAMYLCATSKAGTGNTEAFFGQGTRLTVV.

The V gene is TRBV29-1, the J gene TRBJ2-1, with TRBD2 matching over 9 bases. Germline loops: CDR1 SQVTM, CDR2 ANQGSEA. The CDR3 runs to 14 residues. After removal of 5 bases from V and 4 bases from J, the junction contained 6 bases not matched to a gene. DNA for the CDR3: TGCAGCGTTCGCGTTCTAGCGGGGTACAATGAGCAGTTCTTC. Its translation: CSVRVLAGYNEQFF.

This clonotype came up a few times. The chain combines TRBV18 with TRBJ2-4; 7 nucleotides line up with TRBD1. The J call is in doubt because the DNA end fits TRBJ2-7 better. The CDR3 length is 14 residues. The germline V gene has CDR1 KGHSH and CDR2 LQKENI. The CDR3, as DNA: TGTGCCAGCTCACCTACCGGGACAGCTTACGAGCAGTACTTC. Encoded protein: CASSPTGTAYEQYF.

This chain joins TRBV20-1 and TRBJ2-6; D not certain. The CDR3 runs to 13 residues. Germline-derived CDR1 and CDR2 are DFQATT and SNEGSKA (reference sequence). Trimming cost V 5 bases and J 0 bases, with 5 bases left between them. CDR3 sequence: CSAFSSGANVLTF. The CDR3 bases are TGCAGTGCTTTTAGCTCTGGGGCCAACGTCCTGACTTTC.

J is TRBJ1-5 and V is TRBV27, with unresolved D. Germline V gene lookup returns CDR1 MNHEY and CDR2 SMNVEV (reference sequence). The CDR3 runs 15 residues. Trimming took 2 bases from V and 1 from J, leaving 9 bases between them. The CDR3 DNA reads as TGTGCCAGCAGTTTAAGCGGGGTGAGCAATCAGCCCCAGCATTTT. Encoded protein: CASSLSGVSNQPQHF.

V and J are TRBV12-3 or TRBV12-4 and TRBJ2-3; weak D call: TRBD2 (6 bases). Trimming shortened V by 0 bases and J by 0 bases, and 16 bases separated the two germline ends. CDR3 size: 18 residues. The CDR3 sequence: CASSLALAAGPSTDTQYF. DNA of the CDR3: TGTGCCAGCAGTTTAGCCCTGGCGGCGGGACCTAGCACAGATACGCAGTATTTT.

The CDR3 protein is CASTNRRGGVNTEAFF. CDR3 DNA: TGTGCCAGCACAAATCGACGCGGGGGGGTGAACACTGAAGCTTTCTTT. This sequence joins TRBV5-6 and TRBJ1-1; perhaps TRBD1 as D (5 bases). The length of the CDR3 is 16 residues. CDR1 is SGHDT, CDR2 YYEEEE, per germline. V lost 6 bases to trimming and J lost 0 bases, with 18 bases between them.

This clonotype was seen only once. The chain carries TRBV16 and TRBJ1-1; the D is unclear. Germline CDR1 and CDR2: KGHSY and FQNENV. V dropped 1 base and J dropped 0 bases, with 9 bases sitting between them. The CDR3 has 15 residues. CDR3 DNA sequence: TGTGCCAGCAGCCAATTTGGGCAATTGAACACTGAAGCTTTCTTT. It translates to CASSQFGQLNTEAFF.

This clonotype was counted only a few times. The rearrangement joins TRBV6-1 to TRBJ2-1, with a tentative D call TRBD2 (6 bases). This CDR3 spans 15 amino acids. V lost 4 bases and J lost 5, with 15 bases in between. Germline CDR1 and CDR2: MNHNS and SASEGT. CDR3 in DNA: TGTGCCAGCAGTGTGTATGGAGGGAACAACAATGAGCAGTTCTTC. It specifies CASSVYGGNNNEQFF.

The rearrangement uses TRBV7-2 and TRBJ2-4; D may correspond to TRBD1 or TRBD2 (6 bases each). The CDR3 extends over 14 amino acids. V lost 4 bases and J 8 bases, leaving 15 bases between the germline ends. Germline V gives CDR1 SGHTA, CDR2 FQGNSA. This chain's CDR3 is CASSWGAGQDIQYF. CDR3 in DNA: TGTGCCAGCAGCTGGGGGGCGGGTCAAGACATTCAGTACTTC.

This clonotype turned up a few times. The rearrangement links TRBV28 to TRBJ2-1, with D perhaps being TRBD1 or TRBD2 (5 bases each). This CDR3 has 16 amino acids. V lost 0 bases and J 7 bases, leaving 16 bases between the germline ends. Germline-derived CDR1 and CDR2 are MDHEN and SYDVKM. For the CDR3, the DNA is TGTGCCAGCAGTTTATGGGGACGGGGCCCGGGGAATGAGCAGTTCTTC. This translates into CASSLWGRGPGNEQFF.